One and the same sample provided the 8 T cell receptor beta chains below, sequenced in a study of immune evolution from preneoplasia to lung adenocarcinoma. TCRdb keeps only in-frame clones here, not all; method: immunoSEQ multiplex PCR. The table shows nearly 3,000 clones, with more than 75% occurring only once. The material sequenced was FFPE adjacent normal lung tissue. The source is a person aged 55-80 years with lung adenocarcinoma.

This clone has just a few counts. The rearrangement joins TRBV19 to TRBJ1-6; 8 positions match TRBD1. The CDR3 has 15 amino acids. CDR1 and CDR2 from the germline V gene are LNHDA and SQIVND (reference sequence). Trimming at V came to 5 bases and at J to 10 bases, leaving 10 bases not matched to a gene. The CDR3 sequence is CASSSPDRETSPLHF. The DNA of the CDR3 is TGTGCCAGTAGTTCCCCGGACAGGGAAACATCACCCCTCCACTTT.

This clone has more than one count but fewer than ten. This chain links TRBV11-2 with TRBJ2-2; 10 bases agree with TRBD1. The CDR3 length is 15 residues. The V segment lost 5 bases and the J segment 5 bases; nucleotides outside the gene matches: 5. CDR1 SGHAT and CDR2 FQNNGV come from the germline V gene. The CDR3 protein is CASSRQGAGTGELFF. The CDR3 bases are TGTGCCAGCAGCCGACAGGGGGCTGGGACCGGGGAGCTGTTTTTT. The full variable domain, rest sourced from reference TRBV11-2 and TRBJ2-2, is EAGVAQSPRYKIIEKRQSVAFWCNPISGHATLYWYQQILGQGPKLLIQFQNNGVVDDSQLPKDRFSAERLKGVDSTLKIQPAKLEDSAVYLCASSRQGAGTGELFFGEGSRLTVL.

The J gene is TRBJ1-4, the V gene TRBV5-1; D gene uncertain. The CDR3 is 15 amino acids. CDR1 and CDR2 (germline): SGHRS, YFSETQ. V was pared by 0 bases and J by 2 bases, with 8 bases between. As DNA, the CDR3 is TGCGCCAGCAGCTTGGCGGGGAGTACTAATGAAAAACTGTTTTTT. The encoded protein is CASSLAGSTNEKLFF.

This sequence joins TRBV6-5 and TRBJ1-4; no reliable D call. In germline, CDR1 is MNHEY, CDR2 SVGAGI. V lost 5 bases to trimming and J lost 8 bases, with 12 bases between them. CDR3 length: 13 amino acids. DNA for the CDR3: TGTGCCAGCAGTCCCCGGAGGACGGAAAAACTGTTTTTT. This encodes CASSPRRTEKLFF.

The chain links TRBV2 to TRBJ2-1; D unresolved. With 8 bases removed from V and 0 bases from J, the gap between germline ends came to 11 bases. Looked up from germline, CDR1 is SNHLY and CDR2 is FYNNEI. The CDR3 is 14 amino acids. As DNA, the CDR3 is TGTGCCAGCGTCGCGAGGAGCTCCTACAATGAGCAGTTCTTC. Translated: CASVARSSYNEQFF.

In DNA form, the CDR3 reads TGCGCCAGCAGTGAGTCGACCGAGGATACGCAGTATTTT. This encodes CASSESTEDTQYF. The V call is TRBV10-1, the J call TRBJ2-3; D remains ambiguous. The length of the CDR3 is 13 residues. Germline loops: CDR1 WNHNN, CDR2 SYGVQD (reference sequence). V lost 0 bases, J lost 6 bases, and 7 bases lay in between.

V usage is TRBV7-3 and J usage is TRBJ2-6, with TRBD1 identical over 8 bases. Germline values: CDR1 SGHTA, CDR2 FQGTGA. The CDR3 runs 16 residues. The V segment lost 6 bases and the J segment 3 bases; nucleotides outside the gene matches: 7. Here the CDR3 DNA reads TGTGCCAGCAGGGTGGACAGGGTAGATGGGGCCAACGTCCTGACTTTC. It is translated as CASRVDRVDGANVLTF.

The genes are TRBV2 and TRBJ1-3; D gene ambiguous. Germline V gene data show CDR1 as SNHLY and CDR2 as FYNNEI. CDR3 length: 12 residues. With 8 bases removed from V and 0 bases from J, the gap between germline ends came to 5 bases. The CDR3 loop reads CASGLSGNTIYF. DNA of the CDR3: TGTGCCAGCGGGCTCTCTGGAAACACCATATATTTT. Using reference TRBV2 and TRBJ1-3 for the parts outside the CDR3, the full variable domain is EPEVTQTPSHQVTQMGQEVILRCVPISNHLYFYWYRQILGQKVEFLVSFYNNEISEKSEIFDDQFSVERPDGSNFTLKIRSTKLEDSAMYFCASGLSGNTIYFGEGSWLTVV.